This T cell receptor (beta chain) was found in a study of T cell changes during pregnancy in multiple sclerosis (dated by TCRdb to the late 2010s). In terms of the full investigation: Changes in the T cell repertoire over the course of pregnancy were examined in this study in women with multiple sclerosis.

Of note for this clone: Its antigen remains unidentified. Within one base of it there is no much larger clone, and no base qualities were kept.

Via the germline V gene, CDR1 is SQVTM and CDR2 ANQGSEA. V is reduced by 0 bases and J by 2 bases, leaving a spacing of 14 bases between them. There are 15 amino acids in the CDR3, from cysteine to phenylalanine inclusive. The DNA shown is the 45-base CDR3, in frame from base 1. The library was prepared using the immunoSEQ multiplex PCR assay. TCRdb re-hosts the immuneACCESS table, in-frame sequences only. Its copies lack some clones; in the studies checked, an unresolved V gene accounts for under half of them, and the cause for the rest is not known. A total of tens of thousands of clones appear in this sample, roughly 93% of them only once. Jointly, the top ten make up roughly 1.4% of the sample.

This sequence uses TRBV29-1 and TRBJ2-7; matching of 5 bases hints at TRBD1 as the D gene. Sequencing used peripheral blood, obtained in the third trimester of pregnancy. The clonotype was recovered from a female donor with multiple sclerosis, enrolled in a pregnancy study. The encoded CDR3 is CSVEDPRVAPYEQYF. Here is the DNA: TGCAGCGTTGAAGATCCCAGGGTTGCCCCCTACGAGCAGTACTTC.